The rows below give T cell receptor beta chains drawn from one sample of a study of T cells in localized non-small cell lung cancer. Clones were sequenced by immunoSEQ multiplex PCR, and TCRdb holds only the in-frame ones, with some missing. The table has 26,000 or so clones, about nine tenths seen once. Sample: peripheral blood, taken before any cancer treatment. The receptor set was obtained from a male donor older than 55 with stage I lung adenocarcinoma. The CDR3 runs from the conserved cysteine through the conserved F or W. D genes are given only for firm matches.

d_call: -
j_call: TRBJ1-3
v_call: TRBV10-3
cdr3_aa: CAISEGRQGSGNTIYF
cdr3_nt: TGTGCCATCAGTGAGGGTAGGCAGGGCTCTGGAAACACCATATATTTT

d_call: -
j_call: TRBJ2-3
v_call: TRBV19
cdr3_aa: CASSRGAPTYTQYF
cdr3_nt: TGTGCCAGTAGTAGGGGGGCTCCCACTTATACGCAGTATTTT

d_call: TRBD2
j_call: TRBJ2-4
v_call: TRBV9
cdr3_aa: CASSGEGRGSDIQYF
cdr3_nt: TGTGCCAGCAGCGGGGAAGGGCGGGGGTCGGACATTCAGTACTTC

d_call: -
j_call: TRBJ2-3
v_call: TRBV6-1
cdr3_aa: CASSHTDTQYF
cdr3_nt: TGTGCCAGCAGTCACACAGATACGCAGTATTTT

d_call: -
j_call: TRBJ1-3
v_call: TRBV30
cdr3_aa: CAWSVLGKSIYF
cdr3_nt: TGTGCCTGGAGTGTACTGGGAAAGAGCATATATTTT

d_call: -
j_call: TRBJ2-1
v_call: TRBV5-1
cdr3_aa: CASSLGRQHNEQFF
cdr3_nt: TGCGCCAGCAGCTTGGGCCGACAGCACAATGAGCAGTTCTTC

d_call: -
j_call: TRBJ2-5
v_call: TRBV4-2
cdr3_aa: CASSQGRGGDQETQYF
cdr3_nt: TGTGCCAGCAGCCAAGGTCGTGGGGGCGATCAAGAGACCCAGTACTTC

d_call: -
j_call: TRBJ1-6
v_call: TRBV7-3
cdr3_aa: CASSLRRGSPLHF
cdr3_nt: TGTGCCAGCAGTCTCCGTCGAGGCTCACCCCTCCACTTT

d_call: -
j_call: TRBJ2-7
v_call: TRBV28
cdr3_aa: CASSDHRFEQYF
cdr3_nt: TGTGCCAGCAGCGATCACAGGTTTGAGCAGTACTTC

d_call: -
j_call: TRBJ2-2
v_call: TRBV6-5
cdr3_aa: CASSQTALYSGELFF
cdr3_nt: TGTGCCAGCAGCCAGACAGCCCTTTACTCCGGGGAGCTGTTTTTT

d_call: -
j_call: TRBJ1-2
v_call: TRBV7-2
cdr3_aa: CASSLESGRGYTF
cdr3_nt: TGTGCCAGCAGCTTAGAGAGCGGTCGGGGCTACACCTTC

d_call: -
j_call: TRBJ1-6
v_call: TRBV28
cdr3_aa: CASSTGNSPLHF
cdr3_nt: TGTGCCAGCAGTACAGGGAATTCACCCCTCCACTTT

d_call: TRBD1
j_call: TRBJ1-2
v_call: TRBV19
cdr3_aa: CASDDRGVYGYTF
cdr3_nt: TGTGCCAGTGATGACAGGGGCGTCTATGGCTACACCTTC

d_call: -
j_call: TRBJ1-3
v_call: TRBV6-4
cdr3_aa: CASSVGGNTIYF
cdr3_nt: TGTGCCAGCAGTGTAGGCGGAAACACCATATATTTT